Listed here are 27 T cell receptor beta chains from one sample, sequenced in a study of shared clonotypes between healthy human individuals. Assay used: immunoSEQ multiplex PCR; TCRdb lists only in-frame clones, some missing. Of millions of clones listed, roughly 94% are singletons. Source material: naive CD4+ T cells sorted from blood. Subset denoted: CD45RA+ positively selected. The receptors were sampled from a man between 18 and 35 years old in good health.

The chain couples TRBV19 to TRBJ2-5; a possible D gene is TRBD2 (6 bases). With 5 bases removed from V and 4 bases from J, the gap between germline ends came to 14 bases. This CDR3 is built from 14 residues. Germline values: CDR1 LNHDA, CDR2 SQIVND (reference sequence). The CDR3 nucleotides are TGTGCCAGTAGTCCGCCCGGGACTCCAGAGACCCAGTACTTC. This encodes CASSPPGTPETQYF.

This chain links TRBV7-9 with TRBJ1-3; no firm D call. The V gene lost 5 bases and the J gene lost 0 bases, with 8 bases spanning the gap. Germline V lookup: CDR1 SEHNR, CDR2 FQNEAQ (reference sequence). There are 14 residues in the CDR3. The CDR3 spells CASSLSNSGNTIYF. The CDR3, as DNA: TGTGCCAGCAGCCTCAGTAACTCTGGAAACACCATATATTTT.

This rearrangement joins TRBV7-9 to TRBJ1-2; 11 bases align to TRBD1. This CDR3 comprises 15 residues. The junction had 5 bases not matched to a gene; V was cut back by 3 bases and J by 5 bases. Per germline, CDR1 SEHNR and CDR2 FQNEAQ (reference sequence). CDR3 sequence (DNA): TGTGCCAGCAGCTTGGACAGGGGGCATTCGTATGGCTACACCTTC. It encodes CASSLDRGHSYGYTF.

The chain uses TRBV2 and TRBJ2-7; the D gene is possibly TRBD1 (5 bases). The CDR3 totals 12 residues. With 5 bases removed from V and 7 bases from J, the gap between germline ends came to 12 bases. CDR1 is SNHLY and CDR2 is FYNNEI in the germline V gene. As DNA, the CDR3 is TGTGCCAGCAGTTCACAGGTCCTTGAGCAGTACTTC. Protein product: CASSSQVLEQYF.

About this clone: This specimen includes other DNA sequences encoding the same CDR3. V is TRBV6-5 and J is TRBJ2-7, with 12 bases lining up with TRBD2. CDR3 length equals 14 residues. The germline CDR1 and CDR2 sequences are MNHEY and SVGAGI. Unmatched junction bases numbered 4, after V lost 5 bases and J lost 5 bases. CDR3 loop: CASSPGLAGNEQYF. The CDR3 nucleotides are TGTGCCAGCAGTCCCGGACTAGCGGGAAACGAGCAGTACTTC.

This chain joins TRBV18 and TRBJ2-1; 10 nucleotides line up with TRBD2. With 5 bases clipped from V and 7 bases from J, the junction kept 2 bases outside the gene matches. Germline CDR1 KGHSH, CDR2 LQKENI. The CDR3 consists of 13 residues. CDR3 DNA: TGTGCCAGCTCAGTACTAGCGGGGAATGAGCAGTTCTTC. Translating it yields CASSVLAGNEQFF. Based on the CDR3 plus reference TRBV18 and TRBJ2-1, the full variable domain is NAGVMQNPRHLVRRRGQEARLRCSPMKGHSHVYWYRQLPEEGLKFMVYLQKENIIDESGMPKERFSAEFPKEGPSILRIQQVVRGDSAAYFCASSVLAGNEQFFGPGTRLTVL.

The chain employs TRBV5-1 and TRBJ2-3; TRBD2 might be the D (5 bases). From germline, CDR1 is SGHRS and CDR2 YFSETQ. This CDR3 is built from 14 residues. The V gene lost 4 bases and the J gene lost 2 bases, with 11 bases spanning the gap. The CDR3 nucleotides are TGCGCCAGCAGCCCGACTACCCACACAGATACGCAGTATTTT. Translation gives CASSPTTHTDTQYF.

This clone came up a few times. The gene calls are TRBV20-1 and TRBJ1-2, with TRBD1 as a possible D gene (5 bases). Trimming cost V 2 bases and J 7 bases, with 8 bases left between them. The CDR3 runs 11 residues. Germline CDR1 reads DFQATT; CDR2 reads SNEGSKA (reference sequence). DNA for the CDR3: TGCAGTGCTAGAACAGGTGCTGGCTACACCTTC. It specifies CSARTGAGYTF.

This clone has more than one count but fewer than ten. V and J are TRBV7-9 and TRBJ1-2; no clear D gene. Germline V gene data show CDR1 as SEHNR and CDR2 as FQNEAQ (reference sequence). V gave up 7 bases and J gave up 8 bases, with 14 bases separating them. CDR3 length: 12 amino acids. DNA for the CDR3: TGTGCCAGCACCACCTTCTCCGTGGGCTACACCTTC. The encoded protein is CASTTFSVGYTF.

This chain uses TRBV5-6 with TRBJ2-5, with D tentatively TRBD2 (5 bases). V was pared by 1 base and J by 5 bases, with 12 bases between. This CDR3 is 14 amino acids long. Germline lookup yields CDR1 SGHDT and CDR2 YYEEEE. The CDR3 DNA is TGTGCCAGCAGCTTGCGGGGTGTCGGGGAGACCCAGTACTTC. Its protein is CASSLRGVGETQYF.

The chain uses TRBV6-6 and TRBJ1-3; no clear D. Trimming left V 5 bases short and J 0 bases short, with 5 bases between. The CDR3 totals 13 residues. Germline values: CDR1 MNHNY, CDR2 SVGAGI (reference sequence). As DNA, the CDR3 is TGTGCCAGCAGTAGGCTCTCTGGAAACACCATATATTTT. Residues: CASSRLSGNTIYF.

To note about this clone: The same CDR3 is also encoded by other DNA sequences in this sample. The V and J genes are TRBV18 and TRBJ2-5, with D hard to call. The CDR3 spans 14 residues. V lost 2 bases and J 1 base, leaving 8 bases between the germline ends. In germline, CDR1 is KGHSH, CDR2 LQKENI. CDR3: CASSPSSVQETQYF. The CDR3 DNA reads TGTGCCAGCTCACCAAGCAGTGTCCAAGAGACCCAGTACTTC.

The rearrangement links TRBV7-3 to TRBJ2-7; 7 bases align to TRBD2. J was trimmed by 5 bases and V by 8 bases; bases with no gene match: 9. The CDR3 contains 13 residues. CDR1 is SGHTA and CDR2 is FQGTGA in the germline V gene. CDR3: CASGERGRHEQYF. The CDR3 nucleotides read TGTGCCAGCGGCGAGCGGGGTCGGCACGAGCAGTACTTC.

The rearrangement uses TRBV11-2 and TRBJ1-6; no clear D. This CDR3 is built from 12 residues. Germline V CDR1 and CDR2: SGHAT, FQNNGV. The V gene lost 5 bases and the J gene lost 6 bases, with 5 bases spanning the gap. CDR3 in DNA: TGTGCCAGCAGCCTCCCTAATTCACCCCTCCACTTT. Its protein is CASSLPNSPLHF.

The chain has TRBV11-3 and TRBJ2-3, with 7 positions matching TRBD1. V lost 4 bases to trimming and J lost 0 bases; unmatched junction nucleotides: 10. The CDR3 spans 17 residues. Germline V gene lookup returns CDR1 SGHNT and CDR2 YENEEA. In DNA, the CDR3 is TGTGCCAGCAGCTCGTCCTTAACAGGGGACAGCACAGATACGCAGTATTTT. The encoded protein is CASSSSLTGDSTDTQYF.

The CDR3 DNA follows: TGTGCCAGCAGTTTAGTTTCCCTAGGTAATCAGCCCCAGCATTTT. Translating gives CASSLVSLGNQPQHF. The rearrangement links TRBV28 to TRBJ1-5, with unresolved D. The germline CDR1 and CDR2 sequences are MDHEN and SYDVKM. CDR3 length: 15 residues. V lost 2 bases and J lost 4, with 12 bases in between.

The J gene is TRBJ2-2, the V gene TRBV10-1; D is perhaps TRBD1 (5 bases). Germline loops: CDR1 WNHNN, CDR2 SYGVQD (reference sequence). Trimming pared 6 bases from V and 4 bases from J, leaving 9 bases between. This CDR3 is built from 13 residues. CDR3 protein: CASRIDSTGELFF. CDR3 sequence (DNA): TGCGCCAGCAGGATAGACAGCACCGGGGAGCTGTTTTTT.

This chain connects TRBV11-2 to TRBJ1-2; D gene ambiguous. Trimming shortened V by 3 bases and J by 1 base, and 6 bases separated the two germline ends. Germline CDR1 is SGHAT and CDR2 is FQNNGV. This CDR3 spans 13 amino acids. This CDR3 is CASSFGSNYGYTF. The CDR3 DNA reads TGTGCCAGCAGCTTCGGCAGTAACTATGGCTACACCTTC.

This chain connects TRBV25-1 to TRBJ1-4; D possibly corresponds to TRBD1 (5 bases). Germline CDR1 is MGHDK and CDR2 is SYGVNS. The CDR3 runs 15 residues. V lost 3 bases and J 5 bases, leaving 13 bases between the germline ends. The CDR3 coding sequence is TGTGCCAGCAGTGACCACAGGAGGGTGAATGAAAAACTGTTTTTT. This gives the protein CASSDHRRVNEKLFF.

The V call is TRBV7-2, the J call TRBJ1-5; no definite D call. Germline V gives CDR1 SGHTA, CDR2 FQGNSA. CDR3 size: 17 residues. The V end lost 5 bases, the J end lost 0 bases, and 17 bases lay between the germline ends. Written as DNA, the CDR3 is TGTGCCAGCAGCCGCTCCATGACGGCTTATAGCAATCAGCCCCAGCATTTT. This encodes CASSRSMTAYSNQPQHF. Using reference TRBV7-2 and TRBJ1-5 for the parts outside the CDR3, the full variable domain is GAGVSQSPSNKVTEKGKDVELRCDPISGHTALYWYRQSLGQGLEFLIYFQGNSAPDKSGLPSDRFSAERTGGSVSTLTIQRTQQEDSAVYLCASSRSMTAYSNQPQHFGDGTRLSIL.

The rearrangement uses TRBV6-6 and TRBJ2-7; possible D gene TRBD1, 5 bases. Trimming removed 2 bases at V and 1 base at J, with 12 bases between. CDR3 length equals 15 residues. Germline lookup yields CDR1 MNHNY and CDR2 SVGAGI (reference sequence). The CDR3 protein is CASSYETGRSYEQYF. The CDR3 nucleotides are TGTGCCAGCAGTTACGAAACAGGACGGTCCTACGAGCAGTACTTC.

This sequence joins TRBV6-5 and TRBJ2-7; no reliable D call. The CDR3 spans 15 residues. V lost 2 bases and J lost 0, with 11 bases in between. Germline loops: CDR1 MNHEY, CDR2 SVGAGI. The CDR3 sequence is CASSYNVVSSYEQYF. The DNA for the CDR3 is TGTGCCAGCAGTTACAATGTCGTTAGCTCCTACGAGCAGTACTTC.

The chain is built from TRBV7-8 and TRBJ2-1, with 8 positions matching TRBD2. After removal of 4 bases from V and 3 bases from J, the junction contained 5 bases not matched to a gene. The CDR3 runs 15 residues. Germline loops: CDR1 SGHVS, CDR2 FQNEAQ. The CDR3 region has the DNA TGTGCCAGCAGCTCGAGCGGGACTAGCTACAATGAGCAGTTCTTC. It encodes CASSSSGTSYNEQFF.

The J gene is TRBJ1-2, the V gene TRBV2; D uncertain. This CDR3 is 13 amino acids long. V was clipped by 7 bases and J by 1 base, with 10 bases between them. The germline CDR1 and CDR2 sequences are SNHLY and FYNNEI. This CDR3 reads CASTYRVNYGYTF. For the CDR3, the DNA is TGTGCCAGCACGTACAGAGTTAACTATGGCTACACCTTC.

The rearrangement links TRBV18 to TRBJ2-7, with TRBD1 identical over 11 bases. CDR1 and CDR2 (germline): KGHSH, LQKENI. This CDR3 has 15 residues. The V segment lost 3 bases and the J segment 6 bases; nucleotides outside the gene matches: 7. The CDR3 is CASSPSGTGGREQYF. The DNA of the CDR3 is TGTGCCAGCTCACCCTCCGGGACAGGGGGTCGCGAGCAGTACTTC.

As regards this clone: The germline gene is not matched at one end of the junction; a read error may be the cause. J is TRBJ2-5 and V is TRBV7-7; D possibly matches TRBD1 or TRBD2 (5 bases each). This CDR3 region has 13 residues. CDR1 SSHAT and CDR2 FNYEAQ come from the germline V gene (reference sequence). The CDR3 region has the DNA TGTGCTAGCAGCTTTGGGGGCCAAGAGACCCAGTACTTC. It codes for CASSFGGQETQYF. The whole variable domain, filled in from reference TRBV7-7 and TRBJ2-5, reads GAGVSQSPRYKVTKRGQDVTLRCDPISSHATLYWYQQALGQGPEFLTYFNYEAQPDKSGLPSDRFSAERPEGSISTLTIQRTEQRDSAMYRCASSFGGQETQYFGPGTRLLVL.

The genes are TRBV30 and TRBJ2-1; D call uncertain. Germline values: CDR1 GTSNPN, CDR2 SVGIG (reference sequence). This CDR3 contains 15 residues. Deletions cut 0 bases from V and 0 bases from J, with 9 bases between. The CDR3 protein is CAWSVQASSYNEQFF. DNA for the CDR3: TGTGCCTGGAGTGTCCAGGCGAGCTCCTACAATGAGCAGTTCTTC.